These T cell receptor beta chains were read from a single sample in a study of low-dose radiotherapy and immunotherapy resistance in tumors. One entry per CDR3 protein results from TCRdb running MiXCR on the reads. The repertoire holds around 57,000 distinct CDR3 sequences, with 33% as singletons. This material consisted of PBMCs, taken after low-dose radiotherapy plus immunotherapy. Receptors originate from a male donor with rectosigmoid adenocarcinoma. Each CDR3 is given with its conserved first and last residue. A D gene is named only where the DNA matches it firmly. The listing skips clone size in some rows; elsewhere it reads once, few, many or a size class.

CDR3: CASSPGGTYEQYF
DNA: TGTGCCAGCTCACCCGGGGGCACCTACGAGCAGTACTTC
size: NA
D: NA
J: TRBJ2-7
V: TRBV18

CDR3: CASSKFRVDEQFF
DNA: TGTGCCAGCAGTAAGTTTCGTGTCGATGAGCAGTTCTTC
size: many
D: NA
J: TRBJ2-1
V: TRBV7-2

CDR3: CSARGQEGTNEQFF
DNA: TGCAGTGCCCGGGGACAGGAGGGGACCAATGAGCAGTTCTTC
size: once
D: TRBD1
J: TRBJ2-1
V: TRBV20-1

CDR3: CASSLLGAGEKLFFFF
DNA: NA
size: NA
D: NA
J: TRBJ1-4
V: TRBV12-3/TRBV12-4

CDR3: CASRYGLAGDQENTGELFF
DNA: TGCGCCAGTAGATATGGACTAGCGGGAGACCAAGAGAACACCGGGGAGCTGTTTTTT
size: many
D: TRBD2
J: TRBJ2-2
V: TRBV5-1

CDR3: CASSQVGGYEQYF
DNA: TGCGCCAGCAGCCAAGTCGGGGGCTACGAGCAGTACTTC
size: many
D: NA
J: TRBJ2-7
V: TRBV4-1

CDR3: CAISESDNEQFF
DNA: TGTGCCATCAGTGAGTCGGACAATGAGCAGTTCTTC
size: many
D: NA
J: TRBJ2-1
V: TRBV10-3

CDR3: CASSLPGVEELFFF
DNA: NA
size: NA
D: NA
J: TRBJ2-2
V: TRBV7-3

CDR3: CASSLYPPSAFSYNEQFF
DNA: TGTGCCAGCAGCTTATATCCCCCCTCAGCATTCTCCTACAATGAGCAGTTCTTC
size: many
D: NA
J: TRBJ2-1
V: TRBV11-3

CDR3: CASSYLPAGSQVPMNTEAFF
DNA: TGTGCCAGCAGTTACCTGCCAGCAGGTTCACAGGTACCGATGAACACTGAAGCTTTCTTT
size: many
D: NA
J: TRBJ1-1
V: TRBV6-2/TRBV6-3

CDR3: CASSQVHHRTSGRNEQFF
DNA: TGTGCCAGCAGCCAAGTTCATCATCGGACTAGCGGGCGAAATGAGCAGTTCTTC
size: many
D: TRBD2
J: TRBJ2-1
V: TRBV3-1

CDR3: CASSGGPGTGELFF
DNA: TGCGCCAGCTCCGGAGGGCCAGGGACCGGGGAGCTGTTTTTT
size: NA
D: NA
J: TRBJ2-2
V: TRBV5-1

CDR3: CASSLGGGDEQYF
DNA: TGTGCCAGCAGCTTAGGAGGTGGTGACGAGCAGTACTTC
size: NA
D: NA
J: TRBJ2-7
V: TRBV7-9

CDR3: CSVLQGNSYEQYF
DNA: TGCAGCGTGCTACAGGGGAACTCCTACGAGCAGTACTTC
size: many
D: TRBD1
J: TRBJ2-7
V: TRBV29-1

CDR3: CSARTARGRDTQYF
DNA: TGCAGTGCGAGAACCGCCAGGGGAAGAGATACGCAGTATTTT
size: NA
D: NA
J: TRBJ2-3
V: TRBV20-1

CDR3: CARWGGSPDTQYF
DNA: TGCGCCAGATGGGGAGGTTCTCCAGATACGCAGTATTTT
size: many
D: NA
J: TRBJ2-3
V: TRBV10-1

CDR3: CASSGGKRSVEQYF
DNA: TGTGCCAGCAGCGGGGGAAAGAGGTCAGTAGAGCAGTACTTC
size: many
D: NA
J: TRBJ2-7
V: TRBV13

CDR3: CAWAKPPDSPLHF
DNA: TGTGCCTGGGCAAAACCCCCGGATTCACCCCTCCACTTT
size: few
D: NA
J: TRBJ1-6
V: TRBV30

CDR3: CASSQEPGTGTYEQYF
DNA: TGCGCCAGCAGCCAGGAGCCCGGGACAGGTACCTACGAGCAGTACTTC
size: few
D: TRBD1
J: TRBJ2-7
V: TRBV4-3

CDR3: CATSDAREETQYF
DNA: TGTGCCACCAGTGATGCCAGAGAAGAGACCCAGTACTTC
size: NA
D: NA
J: TRBJ2-5
V: TRBV28

CDR3: CASSLPQLAISTGELFF
DNA: TGTGCCAGCAGCTTACCGCAGCTAGCGATTAGTACCGGGGAGCTGTTTTTT
size: few
D: NA
J: TRBJ2-2
V: TRBV7-9

CDR3: CASSPSLVAGASGEGEQFF
DNA: TGCGCCAGCAGCCCGAGTTTGGTAGCGGGGGCGTCGGGGGAGGGGGAGCAGTTCTTC
size: many
D: TRBD2
J: TRBJ2-1
V: TRBV4-3

CDR3: CASSRENLGHEQFF
DNA: TGTGCCAGTAGCCGGGAGAACCTTGGCCATGAGCAGTTCTTC
size: NA
D: NA
J: TRBJ2-1
V: TRBV19

CDR3: CASSPRGYGPGELFF
DNA: TGTGCCAGCAGCCCTAGGGGGTACGGGCCCGGGGAGCTGTTTTTT
size: many
D: NA
J: TRBJ2-2
V: TRBV11-2

CDR3: CASGAQGTTGELFF
DNA: TGTGCCAGCGGCGCGCAGGGGACCACCGGGGAGCTGTTTTTT
size: many
D: NA
J: TRBJ2-2
V: TRBV12-3/TRBV12-4

CDR3: CASSPPRLADRIAKNIQYF
DNA: TGTGCCAGTAGTCCCCCCCGGCTAGCGGACCGGATAGCCAAAAACATTCAGTACTTC
size: NA
D: TRBD2
J: TRBJ2-4
V: TRBV19

CDR3: CASSIVGAWGETQYF
DNA: TGTGCCAGTAGTATAGTGGGCGCCTGGGGAGAGACCCAGTACTTC
size: many
D: NA
J: TRBJ2-5
V: TRBV19

CDR3: CSASVQGQATNEKLFF
DNA: TGCAGTGCTAGTGTTCAGGGGCAAGCAACTAATGAAAAACTGTTTTTT
size: many
D: NA
J: TRBJ1-4
V: TRBV20-1

CDR3: CASSQDISASTDTQYF
DNA: TGCGCCAGCAGCCAAGATATCAGCGCTAGCACAGATACGCAGTATTTT
size: many
D: NA
J: TRBJ2-3
V: TRBV4-3

CDR3: CSASPAGVGLGDTQYF
DNA: TGCAGTGCTAGTCCAGCGGGAGTAGGTCTAGGGGATACGCAGTATTTT
size: many
D: TRBD2
J: TRBJ2-3
V: TRBV20-1

CDR3: CASSVGGQVFTDTQYF
DNA: TGTGCCAGCAGCGTAGGGGGACAGGTGTTCACAGATACGCAGTATTTT
size: NA
D: TRBD1
J: TRBJ2-3
V: TRBV9

CDR3: CASSLAFNEQFF
DNA: TGTGCCAGCAGCTTAGCATTCAATGAGCAGTTCTTC
size: many
D: NA
J: TRBJ2-1
V: TRBV7-9

CDR3: CATSGWTSGRAEKGTQYF
DNA: TGTGCCACCAGTGGTTGGACTAGCGGGAGGGCCGAGAAAGGGACCCAGTACTTC
size: many
D: TRBD2
J: TRBJ2-5
V: TRBV28

CDR3: CATSDLDYEQFF
DNA: TGTGCCACCAGTGACCTAGACTATGAGCAGTTCTTC
size: NA
D: NA
J: TRBJ2-1
V: TRBV24-1

CDR3: CASSLGFSETYEQYF
DNA: TGTGCCAGCAGTTTAGGTTTTAGTGAGACCTACGAGCAGTACTTC
size: many
D: NA
J: TRBJ2-7
V: TRBV28